This record covers a single TCR beta chain. Its antigen remains unknown. Germline CDR1 is WSHSY and CDR2 is SAAADI. The CDR3 sequence is 14 residues long. V was cut by 7 bases and J by 5 bases, with 12 bases left in between. This sample is part of a study of CD8+CD57+ T cells in acquired aplastic anemia. On the study more broadly: Sorted cells (CD4+ and CD8+) yielded DNA amounts that averaged about 3.1 ug.

Flow cytometry had shown expanded CD8+CD57+ cells in the patients chosen for sequencing. Acquired aplastic anemia of severe grade affected all patients. General study results and limits: Patients and controls shared under 30 CD8+ CDR3 sequences, highly expressed in patients.

Genomic DNA, the template, was used for profiling of the TCR beta VDJ and CDR3. MiXCR, run by TCRdb on the reads, gives a single entry per CDR3 protein. The table includes roughly 200,000 distinct CDR3 sequences, more than 55% detected once. The rearrangement uses TRBV10-2 and TRBJ1-6; D unresolved. The TCR sequence derives from a human donor with aplastic anemia. What was sequenced was sorted CD4+, CD8+, or CD8+CD57+ T cells (not recorded which) from PBMCs. This chain's CDR3 is CASTLGSHNSPLHF. The DNA of the CDR3 is TGCGCCAGCACTTTAGGTTCCCATAATTCACCCCTCCACTTT.